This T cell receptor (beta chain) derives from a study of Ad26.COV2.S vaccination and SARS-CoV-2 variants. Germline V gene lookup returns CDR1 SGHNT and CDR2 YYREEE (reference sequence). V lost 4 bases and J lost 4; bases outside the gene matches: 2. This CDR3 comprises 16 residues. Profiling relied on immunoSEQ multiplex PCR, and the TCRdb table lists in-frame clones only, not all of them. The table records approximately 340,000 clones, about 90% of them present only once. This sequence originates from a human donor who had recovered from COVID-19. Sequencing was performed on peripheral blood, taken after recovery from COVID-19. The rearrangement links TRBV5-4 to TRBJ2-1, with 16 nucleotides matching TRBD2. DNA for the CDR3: TGTGCCAGCAGCATGGGACTAGCGGGGGGGTACAATGAGCAGTTCTTC. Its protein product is CASSMGLAGGYNEQFF.